This T cell receptor beta chain was found in a study of identical twins. TCRdb independently ran MiXCR on the 5' RACE reads; one entry per CDR3 protein. Here the sample spans fewer than 250,000 distinct CDR3 sequences, more than 15% being singletons. This clonotype was counted between two and nine times. The CDR3 loop spans 15 amino acids. V lost 7 bases and J lost 4, with 17 bases in between. This sample was shared with a second study, whose subject was T cells expressing NK-cell markers. From that paper: The use of an anti-gamma-delta TCR antibody, which was added in several experiments, restricted sorting to T cells expressing alpha-beta TCR.

This TCR derives from a woman under 30 in good health. The chain couples TRBV12-3 or TRBV12-4 to TRBJ2-1; D is perhaps TRBD2 (6 bases). What was sequenced was CD8+ T cells sorted from blood. The CDR3 nucleotides read TGTGCCAGCACAACCGGCTGGGAGGCATACAATGAGCAGTTCTTC. It yields the protein CASTTGWEAYNEQFF.